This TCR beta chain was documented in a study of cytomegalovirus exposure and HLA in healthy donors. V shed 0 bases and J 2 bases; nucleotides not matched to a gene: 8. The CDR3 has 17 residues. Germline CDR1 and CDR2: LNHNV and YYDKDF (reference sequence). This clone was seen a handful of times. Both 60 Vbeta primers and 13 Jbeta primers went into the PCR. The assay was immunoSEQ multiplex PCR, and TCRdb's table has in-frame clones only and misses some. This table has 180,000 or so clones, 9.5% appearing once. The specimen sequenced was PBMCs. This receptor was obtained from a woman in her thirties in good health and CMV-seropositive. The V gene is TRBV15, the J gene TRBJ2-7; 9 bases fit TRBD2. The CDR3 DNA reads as TGTGCCACCAGCAGAGATGTCCGACTAGCGGTAACCTACGAGCAGTACTTC. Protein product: CATSRDVRLAVTYEQYF.